Shown below are 11 T cell receptor beta chains from a single sample sequenced in a study of T cells after yellow fever vaccination. Via MiXCR, TCRdb re-called the 5' RACE reads, giving one row per CDR3 protein. The repertoire holds tens of thousands of distinct CDR3 sequences, about 7.4% seen once, with 25% to 30% in the top ten. This specimen was CD8+ T cells sorted from PBMCs, taken roughly 15 days after the first yellow fever vaccination. The receptors here all came from a man younger than 35 who received the YFV17D yellow fever vaccine.

This clonotype was found many times. J is TRBJ2-2 and V is TRBV7-8; 12 bases fit TRBD2. The V and J ends lost 0 bases and 3 bases, in that order; junction bases with no gene match: 5. Looked up from germline, CDR1 is SGHVS and CDR2 is FQNEAQ. This CDR3 spans 18 amino acids. CDR3 sequence reads: CASSLALAGGPDTGELFF. DNA of the CDR3: TGTGCCAGCAGCTTAGCACTAGCGGGGGGTCCGGACACCGGGGAGCTGTTTTTT.

This clonotype was seen at least ten times. The V gene is TRBV5-1, the J gene TRBJ2-3, with D possibly being TRBD1 or TRBD2 (5 bases each). Germline V gene data show CDR1 as SGHRS and CDR2 as YFSETQ. Trimming cost V 4 bases and J 3 bases, with 18 bases left between them. This CDR3 contains 16 residues. CDR3 in amino acids: CASSPGRSIGTDTQYF. In DNA form, the CDR3 reads TGCGCCAGCAGCCCGGGACGGTCGATCGGAACAGATACGCAGTATTTT.

Many counts were recorded for this clonotype. This sequence joins TRBV5-5 and TRBJ2-1; D is ambiguous. Per the germline V gene, CDR1 is SGHKS and CDR2 is YYEKEE (reference sequence). V lost 4 bases and J 4 bases, leaving 15 bases between the germline ends. The CDR3 contains 15 residues. DNA of the CDR3: TGTGCCAGCAGCCAACTCCAGTCCTCGTACAATGAGCAGTTCTTC. It translates to CASSQLQSSYNEQFF.

This clonotype was found many times. This chain uses TRBV12-3 or TRBV12-4 with TRBJ2-1; TRBD2 might be the D (5 bases). V was shortened by 1 base and J by 8 bases, with 9 bases between the two germline ends. CDR3 length: 13 amino acids. The CDR3 bases are TGTGCCAGCAGTTTAGACGACGGGGATGAGCAGTTCTTC. Protein: CASSLDDGDEQFF.

This clonotype appeared a few times. This sequence joins TRBV30 and TRBJ1-1, with D possibly being TRBD1 (5 bases). V dropped 8 bases and J dropped 11 bases, with 12 bases sitting between them. This CDR3 is built from 9 residues. CDR1 and CDR2 (germline): GTSNPN, SVGIG (reference sequence). DNA for the CDR3: TGTGCCGGCGGGCGGGGGGCTTTCTTT. Amino acid sequence: CAGGRGAFF.

The sample holds many counts of this clonotype. The J gene is TRBJ2-7, the V gene TRBV20-1, with 8 bases that match TRBD2. CDR1 is DFQATT, CDR2 SNEGSKA, per germline (reference sequence). The V and J ends lost 5 bases and 2 bases, in that order; junction bases with no gene match: 5. This CDR3 has 13 amino acids. In DNA form, the CDR3 reads TGCAGTGCTCGTAGCGGGGCCGCCTACGAGCAGTACGTC. It is translated as CSARSGAAYEQYV.

This clonotype was counted at least ten times. The V call is TRBV27, the J call TRBJ1-2, with no clear D. Germline V lookup: CDR1 MNHEY, CDR2 SMNVEV (reference sequence). CDR3 length: 14 residues. V was pared by 2 bases and J by 8 bases, with 15 bases between. The CDR3: CASSLNAESSGYTF. The CDR3 DNA is TGTGCCAGCAGTTTAAATGCCGAGTCTAGCGGCTACACCTTC.

As concerns this clonotype: A much larger clone differs by one base, so this may be a read error. The J gene is TRBJ2-2, the V gene TRBV9; a possible D gene is TRBD1 (6 bases). Trimming took off 3 bases at V and 4 bases at J, with 10 bases between the two ends. CDR3 length: 14 amino acids. The germline V gene has CDR1 SGDLS and CDR2 YYNGEE. CDR3 DNA: TGTGCCAGCAGCGCAGTGACAGGCACCGGGGAGCTGTTTTTT. Translating gives CASSAVTGTGELFF. The variable domain in full, completed from reference TRBV9 and TRBJ2-2, reads DSGVTQTPKHLITATGQRVTLRCSPRSGDLSVYWYQQSLDQGLQFLIQYYNGEERAKGNILERFSAQQFPDLHSELNLSSLELGDSALYFCASSAVTGTGELFFGEGSRLTVL.

This clonotype was counted many times. This chain connects TRBV13 to TRBJ1-1, with D hard to call. The CDR3 length is 17 residues. V lost 0 bases, J lost 3 bases, and 17 bases lay in between. Germline V CDR1 and CDR2: PRHDT, FYEKMQ (reference sequence). The CDR3 DNA is TGTGCCAGCAGCTTAGGCACCGTGGCGGGCTCGGACACTGAAGCTTTCTTT. It yields the protein CASSLGTVAGSDTEAFF.

This clonotype came up a few times. The J gene is TRBJ1-2, the V gene TRBV3-1, with 8 nucleotides matching TRBD1. From germline, CDR1 is LGHDT and CDR2 YNNKEL (reference sequence). The J segment lost 2 bases and the V segment lost 1 base, leaving 0 bases of the junction unmatched. The CDR3 runs 14 residues. The CDR3 spells CASSQGTGNYGYTF. CDR3 in DNA: TGTGCCAGCAGCCAAGGGACAGGGAACTATGGCTACACCTTC.

This clonotype was counted many times. The chain employs TRBV29-1 and TRBJ1-4; D perhaps matches TRBD1 (5 bases). This CDR3 region has 13 residues. Looked up from germline, CDR1 is SQVTM and CDR2 is ANQGSEA. V was cut by 4 bases and J by 7 bases, with 13 bases left in between. The CDR3 nucleotides read TGCAGCGTTGTTGATGGCCAGGGTGAAAAACTGTTTTTT. Its protein product is CSVVDGQGEKLFF.